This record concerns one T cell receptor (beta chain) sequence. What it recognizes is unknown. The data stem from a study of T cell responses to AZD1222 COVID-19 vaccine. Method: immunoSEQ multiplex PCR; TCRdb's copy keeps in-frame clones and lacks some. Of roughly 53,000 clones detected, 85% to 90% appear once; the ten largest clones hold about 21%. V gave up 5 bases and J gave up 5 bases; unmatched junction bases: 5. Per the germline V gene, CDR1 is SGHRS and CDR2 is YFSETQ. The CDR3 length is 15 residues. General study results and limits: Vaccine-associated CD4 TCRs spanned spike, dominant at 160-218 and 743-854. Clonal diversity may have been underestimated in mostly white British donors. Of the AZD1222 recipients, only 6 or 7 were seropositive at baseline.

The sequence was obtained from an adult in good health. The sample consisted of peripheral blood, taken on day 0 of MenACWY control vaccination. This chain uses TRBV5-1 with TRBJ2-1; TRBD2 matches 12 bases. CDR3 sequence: CASRFTSGGHNEQFF. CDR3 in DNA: TGCGCCAGCAGATTCACTAGCGGGGGGCACAATGAGCAGTTCTTC.